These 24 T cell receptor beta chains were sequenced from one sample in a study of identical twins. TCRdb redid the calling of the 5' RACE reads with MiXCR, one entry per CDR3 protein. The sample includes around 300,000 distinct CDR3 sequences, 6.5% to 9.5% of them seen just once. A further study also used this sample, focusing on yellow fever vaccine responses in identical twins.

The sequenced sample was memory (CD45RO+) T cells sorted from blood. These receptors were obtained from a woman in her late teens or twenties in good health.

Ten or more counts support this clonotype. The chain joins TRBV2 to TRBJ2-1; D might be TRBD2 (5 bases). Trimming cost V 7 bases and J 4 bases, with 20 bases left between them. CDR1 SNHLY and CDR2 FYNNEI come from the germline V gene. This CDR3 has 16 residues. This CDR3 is CASNQSPRGKYNEQFF. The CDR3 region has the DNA TGTGCCAGCAACCAATCCCCCCGGGGAAAATACAATGAGCAGTTCTTC.

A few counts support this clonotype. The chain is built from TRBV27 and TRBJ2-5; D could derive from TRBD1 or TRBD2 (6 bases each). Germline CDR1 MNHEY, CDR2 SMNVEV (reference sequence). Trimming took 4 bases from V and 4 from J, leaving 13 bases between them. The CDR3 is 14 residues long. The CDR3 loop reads CASSSWGAGETQYF. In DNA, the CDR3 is TGTGCCAGCAGTTCGTGGGGGGCTGGAGAGACCCAGTACTTC.

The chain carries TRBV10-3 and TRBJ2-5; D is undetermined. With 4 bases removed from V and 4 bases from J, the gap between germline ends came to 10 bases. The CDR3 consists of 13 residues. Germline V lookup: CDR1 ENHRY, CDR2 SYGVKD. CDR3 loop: CAISVNSRETQYF. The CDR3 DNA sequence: TGTGCCATCAGTGTAAATTCCCGAGAGACCCAGTACTTC.

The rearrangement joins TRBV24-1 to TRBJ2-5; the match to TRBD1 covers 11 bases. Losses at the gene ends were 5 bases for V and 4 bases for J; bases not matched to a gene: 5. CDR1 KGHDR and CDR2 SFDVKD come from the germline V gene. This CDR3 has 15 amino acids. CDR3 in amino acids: CATSGRDRGSETQYF. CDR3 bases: TGTGCCACCAGTGGTAGGGACAGGGGGTCAGAGACCCAGTACTTC.

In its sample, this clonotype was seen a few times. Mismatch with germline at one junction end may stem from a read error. Here the CDR3 DNA reads TGCACCAGCAGTTCGACAGGGGGAGAACCTTACGAGCAGTACTTC. Protein: CTSSSTGGEPYEQYF. This chain links TRBV27 with TRBJ2-7; 9 bases fit TRBD1. Germline CDR1 reads MNHEY; CDR2 reads SMNVEV (reference sequence). The CDR3 runs 15 residues.

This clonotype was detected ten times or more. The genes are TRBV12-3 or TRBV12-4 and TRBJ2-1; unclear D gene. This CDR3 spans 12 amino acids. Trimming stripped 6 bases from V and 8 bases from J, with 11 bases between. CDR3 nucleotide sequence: TGTGCCAGCAGAAGTAGGGTCCATGAGCAGTTCTTC. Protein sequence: CASRSRVHEQFF.

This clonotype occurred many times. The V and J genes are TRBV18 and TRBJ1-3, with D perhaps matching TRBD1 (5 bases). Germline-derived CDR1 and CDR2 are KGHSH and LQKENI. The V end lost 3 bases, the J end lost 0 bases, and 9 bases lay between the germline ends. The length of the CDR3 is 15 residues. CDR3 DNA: TGTGCCAGCTCACCGGGGCTCAGCTCTGGAAACACCATATATTTT. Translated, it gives CASSPGLSSGNTIYF.

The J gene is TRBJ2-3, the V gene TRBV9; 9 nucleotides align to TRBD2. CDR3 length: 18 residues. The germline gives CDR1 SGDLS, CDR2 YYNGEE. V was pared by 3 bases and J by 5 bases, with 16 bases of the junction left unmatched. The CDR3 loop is CASSAEKGGLAGQDTQYF. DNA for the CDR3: TGTGCCAGCAGCGCGGAGAAGGGGGGACTAGCAGGCCAAGATACGCAGTATTTT. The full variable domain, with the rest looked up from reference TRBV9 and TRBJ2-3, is DSGVTQTPKHLITATGQRVTLRCSPRSGDLSVYWYQQSLDQGLQFLIQYYNGEERAKGNILERFSAQQFPDLHSELNLSSLELGDSALYFCASSAEKGGLAGQDTQYFGPGTRLTVL.

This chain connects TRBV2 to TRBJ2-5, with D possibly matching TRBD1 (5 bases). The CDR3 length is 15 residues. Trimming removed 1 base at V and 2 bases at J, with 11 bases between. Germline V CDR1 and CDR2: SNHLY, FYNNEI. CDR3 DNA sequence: TGTGCCAGCAGTGAAGTGCGGACAAATCAAGAGACCCAGTACTTC. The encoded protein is CASSEVRTNQETQYF. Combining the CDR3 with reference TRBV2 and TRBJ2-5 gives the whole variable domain EPEVTQTPSHQVTQMGQEVILRCVPISNHLYFYWYRQILGQKVEFLVSFYNNEISEKSEIFDDQFSVERPDGSNFTLKIRSTKLEDSAMYFCASSEVRTNQETQYFGPGTRLLVL.

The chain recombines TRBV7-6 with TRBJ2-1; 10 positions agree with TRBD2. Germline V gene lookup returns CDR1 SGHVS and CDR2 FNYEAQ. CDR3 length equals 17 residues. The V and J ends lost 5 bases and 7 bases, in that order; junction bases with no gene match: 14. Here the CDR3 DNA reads TGTGCCAGCAGCCCGAGAAGGACTAGCGGAGACGATAATGAGCAGTTCTTC. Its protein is CASSPRRTSGDDNEQFF.

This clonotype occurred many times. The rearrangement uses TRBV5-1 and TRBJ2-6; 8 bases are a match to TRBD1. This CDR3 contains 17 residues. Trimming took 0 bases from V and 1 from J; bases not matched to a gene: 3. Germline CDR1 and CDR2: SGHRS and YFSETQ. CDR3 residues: CASSLAQGASGANVLTF. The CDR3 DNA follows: TGCGCCAGCAGCTTGGCCCAGGGGGCTTCTGGGGCCAACGTCCTGACTTTC.

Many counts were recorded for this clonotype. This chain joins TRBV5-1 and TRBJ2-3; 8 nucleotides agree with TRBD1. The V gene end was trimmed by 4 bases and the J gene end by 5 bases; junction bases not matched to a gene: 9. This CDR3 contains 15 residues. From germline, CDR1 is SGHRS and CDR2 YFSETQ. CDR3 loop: CASSNQGARGDTQYF. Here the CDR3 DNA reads TGCGCCAGCAGCAACCAGGGGGCCCGCGGAGATACGCAGTATTTT.

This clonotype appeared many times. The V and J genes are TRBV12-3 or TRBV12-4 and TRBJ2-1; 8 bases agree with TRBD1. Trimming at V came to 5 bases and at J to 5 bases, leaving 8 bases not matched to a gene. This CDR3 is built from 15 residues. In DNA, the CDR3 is TGTGCCAGCAGTCTGTACAGGGGGTTGGACAATGAGCAGTTCTTC. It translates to CASSLYRGLDNEQFF.

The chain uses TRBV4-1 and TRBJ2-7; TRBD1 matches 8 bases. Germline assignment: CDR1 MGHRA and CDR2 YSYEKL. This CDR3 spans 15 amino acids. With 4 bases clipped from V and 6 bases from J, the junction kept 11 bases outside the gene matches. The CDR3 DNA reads TGCGCCAGCAGCCCCAGGGGACAGGCATTGGTCGAGCAGTACGTC. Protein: CASSPRGQALVEQYV.

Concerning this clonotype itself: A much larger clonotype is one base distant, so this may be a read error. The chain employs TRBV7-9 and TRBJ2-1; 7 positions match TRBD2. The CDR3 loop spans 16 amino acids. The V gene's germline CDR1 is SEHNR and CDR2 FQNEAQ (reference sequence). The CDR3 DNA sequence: TGTGCCAGCAGCGGTCTGCGGGGGAGCTCCTACAATGAGCGGTTCTTC. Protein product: CASSGLRGSSYNERFF.

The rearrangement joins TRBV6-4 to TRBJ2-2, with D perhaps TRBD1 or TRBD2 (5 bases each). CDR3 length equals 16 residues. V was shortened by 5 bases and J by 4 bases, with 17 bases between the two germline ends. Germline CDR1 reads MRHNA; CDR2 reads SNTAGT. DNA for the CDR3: TGTGCCAGCAGTCCATCCCGAGGGGCCGGCACCGGGGAGCTGTTTTTT. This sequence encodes CASSPSRGAGTGELFF.

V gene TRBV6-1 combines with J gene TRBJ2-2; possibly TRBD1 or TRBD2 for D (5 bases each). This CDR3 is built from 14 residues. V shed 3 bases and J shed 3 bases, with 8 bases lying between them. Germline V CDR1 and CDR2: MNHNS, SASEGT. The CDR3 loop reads CASSDGTDTGELFF. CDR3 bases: TGTGCCAGCAGTGATGGGACGGACACCGGGGAGCTGTTTTTT.

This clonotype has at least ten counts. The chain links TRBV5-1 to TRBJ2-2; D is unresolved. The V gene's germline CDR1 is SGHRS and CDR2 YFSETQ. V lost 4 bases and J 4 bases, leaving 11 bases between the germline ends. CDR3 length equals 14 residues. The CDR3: CASSPGDVTGELFF. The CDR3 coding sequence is TGCGCCAGCAGCCCTGGAGACGTCACCGGGGAGCTGTTTTTT.

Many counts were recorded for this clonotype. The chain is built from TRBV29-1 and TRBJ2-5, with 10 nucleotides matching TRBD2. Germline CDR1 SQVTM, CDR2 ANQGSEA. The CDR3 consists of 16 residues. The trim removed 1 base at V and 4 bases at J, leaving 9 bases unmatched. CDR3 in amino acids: CSVEVGRSGRAETQYF. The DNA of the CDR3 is TGCAGCGTTGAAGTTGGTAGGAGCGGGAGGGCAGAGACCCAGTACTTC.

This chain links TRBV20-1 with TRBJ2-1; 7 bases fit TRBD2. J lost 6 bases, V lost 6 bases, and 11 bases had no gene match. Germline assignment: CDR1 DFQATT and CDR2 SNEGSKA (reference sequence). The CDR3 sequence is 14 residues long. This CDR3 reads CSALSGFGFNEQFF. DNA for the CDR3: TGCAGTGCACTTAGCGGGTTCGGGTTCAATGAGCAGTTCTTC.

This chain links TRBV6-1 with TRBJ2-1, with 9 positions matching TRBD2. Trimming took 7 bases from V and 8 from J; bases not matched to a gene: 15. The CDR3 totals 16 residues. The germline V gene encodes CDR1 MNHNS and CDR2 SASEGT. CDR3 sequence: CASTPDSGGRPYEQFF. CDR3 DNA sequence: TGTGCCAGCACCCCCGATAGCGGGGGCCGTCCTTATGAGCAGTTCTTC.

The CDR3 is CASSRQRGTDTQYF. The CDR3 region has the DNA TGTGCCAGCAGTCGACAGAGAGGCACAGATACGCAGTATTTT. The J gene is TRBJ2-3, the V gene TRBV6-1; tentative D call: TRBD1 (5 bases). V shed 5 bases and J shed 1 base, with 10 bases lying between them. CDR3 length: 14 residues. CDR1 is MNHNS, CDR2 SASEGT, per germline.

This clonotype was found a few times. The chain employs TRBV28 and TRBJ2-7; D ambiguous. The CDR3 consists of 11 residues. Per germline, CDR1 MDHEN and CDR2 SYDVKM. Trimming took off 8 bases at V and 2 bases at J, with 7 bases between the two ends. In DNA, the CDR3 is TGTGCCAGCGCCGGTCCCTACGAGCAGTACGTC. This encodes CASAGPYEQYV.

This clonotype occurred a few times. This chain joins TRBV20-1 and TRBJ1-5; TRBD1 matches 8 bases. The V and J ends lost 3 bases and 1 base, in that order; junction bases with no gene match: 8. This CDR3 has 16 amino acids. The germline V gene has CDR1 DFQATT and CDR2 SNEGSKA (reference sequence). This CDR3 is CSARATGVGSNQPQHF. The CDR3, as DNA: TGCAGTGCTAGGGCGACAGGGGTTGGGAGCAATCAGCCCCAGCATTTT.